This TCR beta chain was retrieved from a study of T cells after yellow fever vaccination. Whole-study findings and limits: A secondary response was less intense yet reached its peak sooner, at day 5 versus 15.

The CDR3 spans 19 residues. Trimming removed 4 bases from V and 8 bases from J; junction bases left unmatched: 20. Germline loops: CDR1 SGHRS, CDR2 YFSETQ. TCRdb processed the 5' RACE reads anew with MiXCR; each CDR3 protein has one entry. The table lists roughly 350,000 distinct CDR3 sequences, roughly 4.3% of them singletons. This clonotype was observed a handful of times. The antigen is unknown. This chain uses TRBV5-1 with TRBJ1-4; 10 positions agree with TRBD1. The receptor was derived from a man in his late teens or twenties who received the YFV17D yellow fever vaccine. The sequenced sample was PBMCs, obtained 5 days after the yellow fever booster vaccination. As DNA, the CDR3 is TGCGCCAGCAGCGCTGGGACAGGGGCCGCGTGGGGGAGCTTCGAAAAACTGTTTTTT. It codes for CASSAGTGAAWGSFEKLFF.